One sample yielded the 18 T cell receptor beta chains listed below, sequenced in a study of control samples from healthy donors and cancer patients. Data came from immunoSEQ multiplex PCR; TCRdb stores just in-frame clones and leaves some out. The top ten hold around 6.5% of the sample, which has about 410,000 clones, about 93% seen once. Source material: PBMCs. Receptors were obtained from a man aged 40-49 years with head and neck cancer.

The chain joins TRBV18 to TRBJ2-5; D call uncertain. The germline V and J ends were trimmed by 0 bases and 3 bases, with 20 bases remaining between them. The CDR3 consists of 18 residues. The germline gives CDR1 KGHSH, CDR2 LQKENI. This CDR3 is CASSPPLGSAFLEETQYF. The CDR3 DNA is TGTGCCAGCTCACCACCGTTAGGGTCGGCCTTCTTAGAAGAGACCCAGTACTTC.

The chain couples TRBV9 to TRBJ2-2, with 8 bases matching TRBD1. This CDR3 has 18 residues. CDR1 and CDR2 from the germline V gene are SGDLS and YYNGEE. Losses at the gene ends were 3 bases for V and 2 bases for J; bases not matched to a gene: 12. The CDR3: CASSAAPDRETNTGELFF. The CDR3 bases are TGTGCCAGCAGCGCAGCCCCGGACAGGGAGACCAACACCGGGGAGCTGTTTTTT.

The genes are TRBV28 and TRBJ1-2; tentatively, D is TRBD1 (5 bases). The CDR3 is made up of 12 amino acids. Germline V gene lookup returns CDR1 MDHEN and CDR2 SYDVKM. The V end was cut by 8 bases, the J end by 2 bases, with 9 bases between. The CDR3 region has the DNA TGTGCCAGCCGGAGGGGCAACTATGGCTACACCTTC. Translation gives CASRRGNYGYTF.

This chain links TRBV7-2 with TRBJ1-1; TRBD1 is a possible D gene (5 bases). The CDR3 runs to 16 residues. Per the germline V gene, CDR1 is SGHTA and CDR2 is FQGNSA. Deletions cut 4 bases from V and 5 bases from J, with 20 bases between. The CDR3 reads CASSWSGLQVVTEAFF. The CDR3 DNA is TGTGCCAGCAGCTGGTCTGGATTACAGGTCGTAACTGAAGCTTTCTTT.

This clone was observed a single time. The chain recombines TRBV2 with TRBJ2-7; the match to TRBD2 covers 8 bases. V lost 4 bases and J lost 4; bases outside the gene matches: 3. CDR1 is SNHLY, CDR2 FYNNEI, per germline. The CDR3 has 13 amino acids. CDR3 nucleotides: TGTGCCAGCAGTGCGGGGGGGCTATACGAGCAGTACTTC. Amino acid sequence: CASSAGGLYEQYF.

The gene calls are TRBV5-4 and TRBJ2-7; D is unresolved. Trimming took off 3 bases at V and 3 bases at J, with 13 bases between the two ends. Germline V gene lookup returns CDR1 SGHNT and CDR2 YYREEE (reference sequence). The CDR3 is made up of 14 amino acids. DNA for the CDR3: TGTGCCAGCAGCTCCGACGTCCCCCTCTACGAGCAGTACTTC. It encodes CASSSDVPLYEQYF. The entire variable domain, with the rest obtained from reference TRBV5-4 and TRBJ2-7, is as follows: ETGVTQSPTHLIKTRGQQVTLRCSSQSGHNTVSWYQQALGQGPQFIFQYYREEENGRGNFPPRFSGLQFPNYSSELNVNALELDDSALYLCASSSDVPLYEQYFGPGTRLTVT.

The chain links TRBV5-1 to TRBJ2-7; D is unclear. The length of the CDR3 is 12 residues. CDR1 SGHRS and CDR2 YFSETQ come from the germline V gene. V was pared by 4 bases and J by 2 bases, with 7 bases between. The CDR3 sequence: CASSPDTYEQYF. CDR3 sequence (DNA): TGCGCCAGCAGCCCAGACACCTACGAGCAGTACTTC.

V is TRBV9 and J is TRBJ2-3, with D perhaps TRBD1 or TRBD2 (6 bases each). This CDR3 is 14 amino acids long. V lost 5 bases and J lost 1, with 11 bases in between. Germline V gene sequence: CDR1 SGDLS, CDR2 YYNGEE. The CDR3 is CASRAGGGTDTQYF. CDR3 in DNA: TGTGCCAGCAGGGCCGGGGGCGGCACAGATACGCAGTATTTT.

The chain links TRBV2 to TRBJ2-1, with 7 bases matching TRBD2. The ends lost 8 bases at V and 6 bases at J; junction bases unmatched: 16. The germline V gene encodes CDR1 SNHLY and CDR2 FYNNEI. The CDR3 consists of 16 residues. CDR3: CASRPGRDYRPNEQFF. The DNA for the CDR3 is TGTGCCAGCCGACCGGGTAGGGACTACCGACCCAATGAGCAGTTCTTC.

This sequence joins TRBV7-3 and TRBJ2-2; 9 nucleotides match TRBD1. Germline V CDR1 and CDR2: SGHTA, FQGTGA. CDR3 length: 16 residues. After removal of 5 bases from V and 5 bases from J, the junction contained 9 bases not matched to a gene. The CDR3 DNA reads as TGTGCCAGCAGCATCCGGGACAGGGACAAAACCGGGGAGCTGTTTTTT. This codes for CASSIRDRDKTGELFF.

In the case of this clone: Germline is not matched at one junction end, which may reflect a read error. The chain joins TRBV7-3 to TRBJ2-5; 8 nucleotides align to TRBD1. The germline V gene encodes CDR1 SGHTA and CDR2 FQGTGA. CDR3 length: 15 residues. The CDR3 spells CASSQSGQGSETRYF. The CDR3 DNA reads as TGTGCCAGCAGCCAATCCGGACAGGGCTCAGAGACCCGGTACTTC.

As for this clone: Germline and junction disagree at one end, which may indicate a read error. Other nucleotide sequences in the sample specify the same CDR3. The chain employs TRBV3-1 (or the pseudogene TRBV3-2) and TRBJ2-7; 7 bases map to TRBD1. This CDR3 has 17 amino acids. CDR1 LGHDT and CDR2 YNNKEL come from the germline V gene (reference sequence). CDR3 region: CASSDRSPRGKKDEQYF. DNA of the CDR3: TGTGCCAGCAGTGACAGATCGCCCAGGGGGAAGAAGGACGAGCAATACTTC.

This chain joins TRBV6-2 or TRBV6-3 and TRBJ2-7; D not certain. Trimming took 6 bases from V and 1 from J, leaving 16 bases between them. The CDR3 is 15 residues long. Germline V gene lookup returns CDR1 MNHEY and CDR2 SVGEGT. The CDR3 coding sequence is TGTGCCAGCAGCCATTCACCGTGGCAGTCCTACGAGCAGTACTTC. Its protein product is CASSHSPWQSYEQYF.

The chain employs TRBV11-2 and TRBJ2-3; TRBD2 agrees at 9 bases. Trimming at V came to 2 bases and at J to 0 bases, leaving 9 bases not matched to a gene. CDR1 and CDR2 from the germline V gene are SGHAT and FQNNGV. There are 18 residues in the CDR3. DNA of the CDR3: TGTGCCAGCAGCTTACAAAGCGGGGGGCTCCCTAGCACAGATACGCAGTATTTT. This encodes CASSLQSGGLPSTDTQYF.

This clone showed up just once. The V and J genes are TRBV5-1 and TRBJ2-7, with 10 bases identical to TRBD2. This CDR3 comprises 18 residues. The V gene end was trimmed by 0 bases and the J gene end by 0 bases; junction bases not matched to a gene: 9. Germline CDR1 reads SGHRS; CDR2 reads YFSETQ. The DNA of the CDR3 is TGCGCCAGCAGCTTGGACCCGACTGGACTAGCGGTCTCCTACGAGCAGTACTTC. It encodes CASSLDPTGLAVSYEQYF.

The chain uses TRBV19 and TRBJ2-5, with 10 bases that match TRBD2. The V and J ends lost 5 bases and 1 base, in that order; junction bases with no gene match: 7. Germline lookup yields CDR1 LNHDA and CDR2 SQIVND (reference sequence). CDR3 size: 16 residues. DNA for the CDR3: TGTGCCAGTAGTCCCGGACTAGCGGCTTCCCAAGAGACCCAGTACTTC. Its protein is CASSPGLAASQETQYF. Using reference TRBV19 and TRBJ2-5 for the parts outside the CDR3, the full variable domain is DGGITQSPKYLFRKEGQNVTLSCEQNLNHDAMYWYRQDPGQGLRLIYYSQIVNDFQKGDIAEGYSVSREKKESFPLTVTSAQKNPTAFYLCASSPGLAASQETQYFGPGTRLLVL.

V usage is TRBV5-4 and J usage is TRBJ1-3, with a weak D call TRBD1 (5 bases). The V end was cut by 4 bases, the J end by 2 bases, with 10 bases between. The germline CDR1 and CDR2 sequences are SGHNT and YYREEE (reference sequence). There are 14 residues in the CDR3. In DNA, the CDR3 is TGTGCCAGCAGCCCTACAGGTACTGGAAACACCATATATTTT. Amino acid sequence: CASSPTGTGNTIYF. The variable domain in full, completed from reference TRBV5-4 and TRBJ1-3, reads ETGVTQSPTHLIKTRGQQVTLRCSSQSGHNTVSWYQQALGQGPQFIFQYYREEENGRGNFPPRFSGLQFPNYSSELNVNALELDDSALYLCASSPTGTGNTIYFGEGSWLTVV.

The rearrangement joins TRBV30 to TRBJ2-2; 8 nucleotides match TRBD1. Germline CDR1 and CDR2: GTSNPN and SVGIG (reference sequence). The trim removed 7 bases at V and 3 bases at J, leaving 4 bases unmatched. CDR3 size: 13 residues. Here the CDR3 DNA reads TGTGCCTACTGGGACAGGCACACCGGGGAGCTGTTTTTT. Translating it yields CAYWDRHTGELFF.